A single sample gave rise to the 17 T cell receptor beta chains below, sequenced in a study of T cell clonotyping in hematopoietic cell transplantation (dated by TCRdb to the early 2020s). Preparation of the library involved the immunoSEQ multiplex PCR assay. TCRdb took this table from immuneACCESS and kept in-frame rearrangements with V and J called. Such tables lack part of the clones; where checked against another copy, unresolved V genes explain under half of the gap, and the rest is unexplained. The sample profile shows fewer than 15,000 clones; approximately 90% of them were found once. Of the sample, approximately 0.79% falls within the top ten clones. The sample taken for sequencing was peripheral blood mononuclear cells. The source is a woman in her forties or fifties in good health. Some clones in this sample may be carry-over from other donors' samples.

The V call is TRBV11-3, the J call TRBJ1-1, with D possibly matching TRBD1 (5 bases). The germline V gene encodes CDR1 SGHNT and CDR2 YENEEA. V was trimmed by 5 bases and J by 1 base, leaving 8 bases between them. The CDR3 has 13 residues. Here the CDR3 DNA reads TGTGCCAGCAGCCCGGACAAGAACACTGAAGCTTTCTTT. This codes for CASSPDKNTEAFF.

The rearrangement links TRBV27 to TRBJ1-1; no definite D call. Germline assignment: CDR1 MNHEY and CDR2 SMNVEV (reference sequence). Trimming cost V 6 bases and J 4 bases, with 15 bases left between them. CDR3 length: 14 residues. The CDR3 protein is CASSYDGRLTEAFF. The CDR3 nucleotides are TGTGCCAGCAGCTATGACGGGCGGCTCACTGAAGCTTTCTTT.

V usage is TRBV5-1 and J usage is TRBJ1-6; D possibly corresponds to TRBD1 (6 bases). V shed 1 base and J shed 7 bases, with 12 bases lying between them. This CDR3 region has 15 residues. Germline CDR1 reads SGHRS; CDR2 reads YFSETQ. DNA of the CDR3: TGCGCCAGCAGCTTGACAGGGAATGAAAATTCACCCCTCCACTTT. Protein: CASSLTGNENSPLHF.

The rearrangement uses TRBV7-2 and TRBJ2-2; TRBD2 matches at 7 bases. The ends lost 2 bases at V and 7 bases at J; junction bases unmatched: 10. The germline V gene encodes CDR1 SGHTA and CDR2 FQGNSA. CDR3 size: 16 residues. The CDR3 is CASSLWPSGVGGELFF. CDR3 in DNA: TGTGCCAGCAGCTTATGGCCCAGCGGGGTTGGCGGGGAGCTGTTTTTT.

V is TRBV7-2 and J is TRBJ2-2; TRBD1 matches 10 bases. V was pared by 5 bases and J by 4 bases, with 7 bases of the junction left unmatched. This CDR3 is built from 16 residues. Germline V lookup: CDR1 SGHTA, CDR2 FQGNSA. CDR3 sequence reads: CASSPGQGHGTGELFF. The CDR3 DNA reads TGTGCCAGCAGCCCGGGACAGGGGCACGGCACCGGGGAGCTGTTTTTT.

The chain has TRBV29-1 and TRBJ1-5; no reliable D call. V dropped 0 bases and J dropped 7 bases, with 10 bases sitting between them. CDR3 length: 13 residues. CDR1 is SQVTM and CDR2 is ANQGSEA in the germline V gene. The CDR3 here is CSVEDHSGQPQHF. The CDR3 bases are TGCAGCGTTGAAGATCACTCGGGACAGCCCCAGCATTTT.

The chain links TRBV6-5 to TRBJ1-1; D call uncertain. This CDR3 region has 13 residues. V shed 2 bases and J shed 0 bases, with 4 bases lying between them. Germline V gives CDR1 MNHEY, CDR2 SVGAGI. In DNA, the CDR3 is TGTGCCAGCAGTTACCAAATGAACACTGAAGCTTTCTTT. Translation gives CASSYQMNTEAFF.

The rearrangement uses TRBV9 and TRBJ2-1, with a weak D call TRBD1 (5 bases). V was shortened by 2 bases and J by 0 bases, with 9 bases between the two germline ends. Germline CDR1 SGDLS, CDR2 YYNGEE. The CDR3 length is 15 residues. CDR3 in amino acids: CASSVDNLSYNEQFF. The CDR3 coding sequence is TGTGCCAGCAGCGTGGACAACCTCTCCTACAATGAGCAGTTCTTC. Together with reference TRBV9 and TRBJ2-1, the CDR3 gives the full variable domain: DSGVTQTPKHLITATGQRVTLRCSPRSGDLSVYWYQQSLDQGLQFLIQYYNGEERAKGNILERFSAQQFPDLHSELNLSSLELGDSALYFCASSVDNLSYNEQFFGPGTRLTVL.

The J gene is TRBJ2-3, the V gene TRBV6-1, with a weak D call TRBD1 (5 bases). The CDR3 covers 18 residues. CDR1 and CDR2 (germline): MNHNS, SASEGT. V was clipped by 1 base and J by 1 base, with 18 bases between them. The CDR3 sequence: CASSEVHRRPYRTDTQYF. The CDR3 bases are TGTGCCAGCAGTGAAGTTCACAGGAGACCCTATCGCACAGATACGCAGTATTTT.

DNA for the CDR3: TGTGCCACCAGGCTTCCGGGAGGACAAGAGACCCAGTACTTC. Amino acid sequence: CATRLPGGQETQYF. The V and J genes are TRBV15 and TRBJ2-5, with 7 bases that match TRBD2. The V gene end was trimmed by 6 bases and the J gene end by 2 bases; junction bases not matched to a gene: 6. Germline lookup yields CDR1 LNHNV and CDR2 YYDKDF (reference sequence). The CDR3 has 14 residues.

The CDR3, as DNA: TGTGCCAGTTCAGTGGGGGGTGAGCAGTTCTTC. Translating it yields CASSVGGEQFF. The V gene is TRBV6-5, the J gene TRBJ2-1; D perhaps matches TRBD2 (6 bases). Germline V gene lookup returns CDR1 MNHEY and CDR2 SVGAGI. The V end was cut by 9 bases, the J end by 9 bases, with 12 bases between. The CDR3 is 11 amino acids.

The chain combines TRBV4-3 with TRBJ2-2; no clear D gene. Per the germline V gene, CDR1 is LGHNA and CDR2 is YSLEER. The CDR3 has 14 residues. Trimming removed 1 base at V and 5 bases at J, with 8 bases between. This chain's CDR3 is CASSQGPATGELFF. CDR3 nucleotides: TGCGCCAGCAGCCAAGGCCCAGCTACCGGGGAGCTGTTTTTT.

The chain is built from TRBV10-3 and TRBJ2-5; D possibly matches TRBD1 or TRBD2 (6 bases each). Germline V gives CDR1 ENHRY, CDR2 SYGVKD. The CDR3 extends over 14 amino acids. Trimming cost V 3 bases and J 4 bases, with 12 bases left between them. The CDR3 spells CAISDMGGRETQYF. The CDR3 bases are TGTGCCATCAGTGATATGGGGGGCAGAGAGACCCAGTACTTC.

The J gene is TRBJ2-3, the V gene TRBV5-1; D remains ambiguous. This CDR3 is 14 amino acids long. The ends were cut back, 2 bases at V and 2 bases at J, with 9 bases in the middle. Germline V CDR1 and CDR2: SGHRS, YFSETQ. The CDR3: CASSFQRNTDTQYF. In DNA form, the CDR3 reads TGCGCCAGCAGCTTCCAGAGAAACACAGATACGCAGTATTTT.

The V call is TRBV6-1, the J call TRBJ2-5, with 11 bases that match TRBD1. The germline V gene has CDR1 MNHNS and CDR2 SASEGT. The CDR3 spans 13 residues. V was clipped by 10 bases and J by 5 bases; unmatched bases: 6. The CDR3: CATHGQGAETQYF. The CDR3 region has the DNA TGTGCCACACACGGACAGGGGGCGGAGACCCAGTACTTC.

The chain joins TRBV27 to TRBJ1-2; 7 bases agree with TRBD1. Germline V gene data show CDR1 as MNHEY and CDR2 as SMNVEV (reference sequence). The CDR3 runs 15 residues. After removal of 5 bases from V and 5 bases from J, the junction contained 11 bases not matched to a gene. Here the CDR3 DNA reads TGTGCCAGCAGTGCGTATGGGACAGCTCCATATGGCTACACCTTC. As protein: CASSAYGTAPYGYTF.

The chain links TRBV23-1 to TRBJ1-2, with D perhaps matching TRBD1 (5 bases). TRBV23-1 is filed as an ORF, its function uncertain. The V gene lost 0 bases and the J gene lost 3 bases, with 17 bases spanning the gap. This CDR3 has 17 residues. CDR3 protein: CASSQSRLRGRDYGYTF. CDR3 DNA sequence: TGCGCCAGCAGTCAATCTCGCCTGAGGGGCCGAGACTATGGCTACACCTTC.